Below are 21 T cell receptor beta chains sequenced from a single sample in a study of T cells after yellow fever vaccination. TCRdb fed the 5' RACE reads into MiXCR, producing one record per CDR3 protein. This sample has a few hundred thousand distinct CDR3 sequences, with approximately 9% found just once. The sample here was PBMCs, taken on the day of the first yellow fever vaccination. The receptor source for this set is a young man who received the YFV17D yellow fever vaccine.

This clonotype was seen more than once but under ten times. The V gene is TRBV20-1, the J gene TRBJ2-7, with 7 bases fitting TRBD1. Germline lookup yields CDR1 DFQATT and CDR2 SNEGSKA (reference sequence). The CDR3 length is 16 residues. The CDR3 loop reads CCARDRGDRDVSEQYV. CDR3 bases: TGCTGTGCTAGAGATCGAGGAGACAGGGATGTCTCCGAGCAGTACGTC.

The chain links TRBV20-1 to TRBJ2-7, with D possibly TRBD1 on 6 matching bases. Germline CDR1 reads DFQATT; CDR2 reads SNEGSKA (reference sequence). V was clipped by 6 bases and J by 2 bases, with 14 bases between them. The CDR3 runs to 13 residues. The CDR3 coding sequence is TGCAGTGCAGGGGGTGGGGATACCTACGAGCAGTACGTC. Residues: CSAGGGDTYEQYV.

The rearrangement uses TRBV11-2 and TRBJ2-1, with 7 nucleotides matching TRBD2. V gave up 5 bases and J gave up 0 bases; unmatched junction bases: 7. The germline gives CDR1 SGHAT, CDR2 FQNNGV. The CDR3 runs to 16 residues. The chain's CDR3 is CASSPPGRGSYNEQFF. The CDR3 DNA follows: TGTGCCAGCAGCCCTCCGGGGAGGGGCTCCTACAATGAGCAGTTCTTC.

The V gene is TRBV7-9, the J gene TRBJ2-5, with TRBD2 as a possible D gene (6 bases). The CDR3 contains 15 residues. Deletions cut 5 bases from V and 3 bases from J, with 16 bases between. Per the germline V gene, CDR1 is SEHNR and CDR2 is FQNEAQ (reference sequence). The CDR3 region is CASSPNAGLEETQYF. CDR3 in DNA: TGTGCCAGCAGCCCCAACGCGGGGTTGGAAGAGACCCAGTACTTC.

A remark on this clonotype: This could be a read error, since a much larger clone is one nucleotide away. This likely comes from a read error, as the CDR3 has no conserved phenylalanine or tryptophan at its end. The chain carries TRBV5-1 and TRBJ2-3; TRBD2 matches 8 bases. The CDR3 has 14 amino acids. Trimming took 0 bases from V and 6 from J; bases not matched to a gene: 3. CDR1 and CDR2 (germline): SGHRS, YFSETQ. DNA for the CDR3: TGCGCCAGCAGCTTGGGAACGGGAGGGGATACGCAGTATTTA. Its translation is CASSLGTGGDTQYL.

This clonotype came up many times. The rearrangement joins TRBV6-5 to TRBJ2-6, with 8 bases fitting TRBD1. This CDR3 region has 17 residues. The germline CDR1 and CDR2 sequences are MNHEY and SVGAGI. The trim removed 1 base at V and 0 bases at J, leaving 2 bases unmatched. CDR3 loop: CASSYLTGDSGANVLTF. CDR3 nucleotides: TGTGCCAGCAGTTACTTGACAGGGGACTCTGGGGCCAACGTCCTGACTTTC.

Ten or more counts support this clonotype. CDR3 in amino acids: CASSIDRDAFADTQYF. The CDR3 DNA reads as TGTGCCAGTAGTATAGATCGGGACGCTTTTGCAGATACGCAGTATTTT. This rearrangement joins TRBV19 to TRBJ2-3; possibly TRBD1 or TRBD2 for D (5 bases each). Trimming shortened V by 0 bases and J by 4 bases, and 14 bases separated the two germline ends. This CDR3 contains 16 residues. Per the germline V gene, CDR1 is LNHDA and CDR2 is SQIVND (reference sequence).

Only a few counts were recorded for this clonotype. The chain employs TRBV7-2 and TRBJ1-2; D call uncertain. The CDR3 spans 15 residues. Germline V gene lookup returns CDR1 SGHTA and CDR2 FQGNSA. V was trimmed by 2 bases and J by 4 bases, leaving 14 bases between them. The CDR3 loop is CASSLSGPGGYGYTF. As DNA, the CDR3 is TGTGCCAGCAGCTTATCCGGGCCCGGCGGCTATGGCTACACCTTC.

This clonotype was detected once. The gene calls are TRBV5-2 and TRBJ2-2; the table's D gene call, TRBD1, was not cross checked with the DNA. TRBV5-2 is classified as a pseudogene. CDR3 length: 17 amino acids. The chain's CDR3 is CAMSAASGLRDTGELFF. In DNA form, the CDR3 reads TGTGCCATGAGCGCTGCCTCGGGGCTTAGGGACACCGGGGAGCTGTTTTTT.

This clonotype was recorded at least ten times. The rearrangement joins TRBV20-1 to TRBJ2-2, with unresolved D. Germline CDR1 reads DFQATT; CDR2 reads SNEGSKA (reference sequence). This CDR3 is built from 16 residues. V was cut by 5 bases and J by 0 bases, with 16 bases left in between. CDR3 sequence reads: CSASKPRASNTGELFF. The CDR3 DNA sequence: TGCAGTGCTTCCAAACCCCGGGCCTCGAACACCGGGGAGCTGTTTTTT.

This clonotype was seen a few times. The chain couples TRBV20-1 to TRBJ2-1; 8 nucleotides align to TRBD2. Trimming cost V 1 base and J 7 bases; bases outside gene matches: 9. This CDR3 is 15 amino acids long. Per the germline V gene, CDR1 is DFQATT and CDR2 is SNEGSKA (reference sequence). The CDR3: CSARAAAGGANEQFF. The CDR3 DNA follows: TGCAGTGCTAGAGCTGCTGCCGGGGGGGCAAATGAGCAGTTCTTC.

The V gene is TRBV2, the J gene TRBJ2-5; 9 bases fit TRBD2. The CDR3 covers 14 residues. Germline CDR1 is SNHLY and CDR2 is FYNNEI. After removal of 7 bases from V and 2 bases from J, the junction contained 5 bases not matched to a gene. Here the CDR3 reads CASTGTSSQETQYF. The CDR3 DNA sequence: TGTGCCAGCACCGGGACTAGCTCTCAAGAGACCCAGTACTTC.

The V call is TRBV7-2, the J call TRBJ2-7; the match to TRBD1 covers 7 bases. Trimming took 6 bases from V and 1 from J; bases not matched to a gene: 3. Germline loops: CDR1 SGHTA, CDR2 FQGNSA. This CDR3 region has 13 residues. CDR3 sequence (DNA): TGTGCCAGCAGGAACAGGGGTTCCTACGAGCAGTACTTC. Residues: CASRNRGSYEQYF. The variable domain in full, with the rest retrieved from reference TRBV7-2 and TRBJ2-7, is GAGVSQSPSNKVTEKGKDVELRCDPISGHTALYWYRQSLGQGLEFLIYFQGNSAPDKSGLPSDRFSAERTGGSVSTLTIQRTQQEDSAVYLCASRNRGSYEQYFGPGTRLTVT.

V and J are TRBV19 and TRBJ2-3; tentatively, D is TRBD1 (5 bases). The CDR3 is 14 amino acids. Germline lookup yields CDR1 LNHDA and CDR2 SQIVND (reference sequence). Trimming cost V 5 bases and J 3 bases, with 12 bases left between them. CDR3 amino acids: CASSQGVPTDTQYF. CDR3 DNA: TGTGCCAGTAGTCAAGGGGTCCCTACAGATACGCAGTATTTT.

V gene TRBV5-1 combines with J gene TRBJ1-1; TRBD1 might be the D (6 bases). This CDR3 is 15 amino acids long. V gave up 0 bases and J gave up 1 base, with 10 bases separating them. Germline V gene lookup returns CDR1 SGHRS and CDR2 YFSETQ. CDR3 amino acids: CASSLDGTSNTEAFF. Here the CDR3 DNA reads TGCGCCAGCAGCTTGGATGGGACATCGAACACTGAAGCTTTCTTT.

The chain joins TRBV9 to TRBJ2-1, with a tentative D call TRBD2 (6 bases). V lost 2 bases to trimming and J lost 7 bases, with 13 bases between them. Germline V gene data show CDR1 as SGDLS and CDR2 as YYNGEE. The CDR3 has 14 amino acids. The CDR3 DNA follows: TGTGCCAGCAGCGTGCTACTAGCAAGTAATGAGCAGTTCTTC. Amino acid sequence: CASSVLLASNEQFF.

The gene calls are TRBV20-1 and TRBJ2-3; weak D call: TRBD2 (5 bases). Germline loops: CDR1 DFQATT, CDR2 SNEGSKA (reference sequence). The CDR3 is made up of 13 amino acids. V was trimmed by 2 bases and J by 4 bases, leaving 10 bases between them. This CDR3 is CSARLPRADTQYF. CDR3 sequence (DNA): TGCAGTGCTAGATTGCCGAGGGCAGATACGCAGTATTTT.

This sequence joins TRBV5-1 and TRBJ1-1, with D unresolved. Germline V CDR1 and CDR2: SGHRS, YFSETQ. The CDR3 sequence is 15 residues long. V was cut by 3 bases and J by 3 bases, with 15 bases left in between. The CDR3 region has the DNA TGCGCCAGCAGCTCGGCCGGGGTCGCTTACACTGAAGCTTTCTTT. This gives the protein CASSSAGVAYTEAFF.

V is TRBV5-1 and J is TRBJ2-1, with D possibly TRBD1 on 5 matching bases. Trimming cost V 0 bases and J 2 bases, with 9 bases left between them. This CDR3 contains 15 residues. Germline V lookup: CDR1 SGHRS, CDR2 YFSETQ. The DNA of the CDR3 is TGCGCCAGCAGCTTGGGCACAGGACCCTACAATGAGCAGTTCTTC. Translating it yields CASSLGTGPYNEQFF. The variable domain in full, completed from reference TRBV5-1 and TRBJ2-1, reads KAGVTQTPRYLIKTRGQQVTLSCSPISGHRSVSWYQQTPGQGLQFLFEYFSETQRNKGNFPGRFSGRQFSNSRSEMNVSTLELGDSALYLCASSLGTGPYNEQFFGPGTRLTVL.

The chain combines TRBV5-1 with TRBJ2-4, with D hard to call. V was shortened by 0 bases and J by 2 bases, with 18 bases between the two germline ends. In germline, CDR1 is SGHRS, CDR2 YFSETQ. The CDR3 totals 18 residues. CDR3 sequence: CASSLGVSGLLPKNIQYF. DNA for the CDR3: TGCGCCAGCAGCTTGGGAGTTTCGGGCCTCCTGCCCAAAAACATTCAGTACTTC.

This clonotype appeared a few times. The chain is built from TRBV18 and TRBJ1-4, with unresolved D. This CDR3 region has 15 residues. CDR1 is KGHSH and CDR2 is LQKENI in the germline V gene. V gave up 0 bases and J gave up 3 bases, with 8 bases separating them. The CDR3 region is CASSPPNRANEKLFF. CDR3 DNA sequence: TGTGCCAGCTCACCACCGAACAGAGCTAATGAAAAACTGTTTTTT.